This T cell receptor (beta chain) was captured by sequencing in a study of cytomegalovirus exposure and HLA in healthy donors. The PCR used 60 Vbeta and 13 Jbeta primers. Produced via immunoSEQ multiplex PCR; TCRdb's table is partial and in-frame only. This sample lists around 31,000 clones; its ten largest clones have approximately 0.71%. The junction had 14 bases not matched to a gene; V was cut back by 1 base and J by 3 bases. This CDR3 region has 19 residues. Looked up from germline, CDR1 is SGHKS and CDR2 is YYEKEE (reference sequence). The rearrangement joins TRBV5-5 to TRBJ2-7; 12 bases map to TRBD2. This receptor was obtained from a man under 40 in good health and CMV-seronegative. Specimen: PBMCs. CDR3 amino acids: CASSLTPWTSGATHYEQYF. CDR3 DNA sequence: TGTGCCAGCAGCTTGACCCCGTGGACTAGCGGGGCAACGCACTACGAGCAGTACTTC.